The rows below give T cell receptor beta chains drawn from one sample of a study of beta chain features in type 1 diabetes. Assay: immunoSEQ multiplex PCR; the TCRdb copy retains only in-frame clones and omits some. This table has 300,000 to 450,000 clones, around 20% appearing once. The sample taken for sequencing was naive CD4+ T cells from blood. Source of these receptors: a woman between 18 and 29 years old in good health. Each CDR3 is given with its conserved first and last residue. The D gene is left open where the match is weak. Only some rows state a clone size, as once, few, many or a class for expanded clones.

v_gene,abundance,j_gene,d_gene,CDR3nt,CDR3aa
TRBV7-2,-,TRBJ2-4,-,TGTGCCAGCAGCTTAGTAAGAGACATTCAGTACTTC,CASSLVRDIQYF
TRBV19,-,TRBJ2-5,-,TGTGCCAGTAGTACGGGGACTGTACAAGAGACCCAGTACTTC,CASSTGTVQETQYF
TRBV18,once,TRBJ2-2,-,TGTGCCAGCTCACCGGGGACACAAAACACCGGGGAGCTGTTTTTT,CASSPGTQNTGELFF
TRBV30,few,TRBJ2-6,-,TGTGCCTTGTCGGGCTCTGGGGCCAACGTCCTGACTTTC,CALSGSGANVLTF
TRBV4-1,few,TRBJ2-1,TRBD1,TGTGCCAGCAGCCCCGACAGGGGAAACAATGAGCAGTTCTTC,CASSPDRGNNEQFF
TRBV19,-,TRBJ1-4,TRBD1,TGTGCCAGTAGTATGGGACAGGGCGGTGAAAAACTGTTTTTT,CASSMGQGGEKLFF
TRBV6-5,-,TRBJ1-2,-,TGTGCCAGCAGTTACTCCTGGGAGCCCAACTATGGCTACACCTTC,CASSYSWEPNYGYTF
TRBV5-1,-,TRBJ1-1,TRBD1,TGCGCCAGCAGCTTGAGTGGACAGGGGAACACTGAAGCTTTCTTT,CASSLSGQGNTEAFF
TRBV4-1,-,TRBJ2-3,-,TGCGCCAGCAGCCAAGGTCGCGGGAGCACAGATACGCAGTATTTT,CASSQGRGSTDTQYF
TRBV6-5,-,TRBJ2-7,-,TGTGCCAGCACCCCTCGCGGGCTCCACGAGCAGTACTTC,CASTPRGLHEQYF
TRBV7-3,few,TRBJ2-2,-,TGTGCCAGCAGCTCCGCGAACACCGGGGAGCTGTTTTTT,CASSSANTGELFF
TRBV2,once,TRBJ2-6,-,TGTGCCAGCAGTCTGACAGGGACTAGCTCTGGGGCCAACGTCCTGACTTTC,CASSLTGTSSGANVLTF
TRBV5-4,few,TRBJ2-7,-,TGTGCCAGCAGCTTAGCCAAGCAGTACTTC,CASSLAKQYF
TRBV19,-,TRBJ2-2,-,TGTGCCAGTAGTATGGAGGCAGGCCCGGCCGGGGAGCTGTTTTTT,CASSMEAGPAGELFF
TRBV19,-,TRBJ1-5,-,TGTGCCAGCAAGACCTTACAGGGTAATCAGCCCCAGCATTTT,CASKTLQGNQPQHF
TRBV4-2,-,TRBJ2-5,TRBD2,TGTGCCAGCAGCCACGGACTAGCGGGAGGCCGGGAGACCCAGTACTTC,CASSHGLAGGRETQYF
TRBV7-8,-,TRBJ2-1,-,TGTGCCAGCAGCTCGACTAGACTAGAGGCAAATGAGCAGTTCTTC,CASSSTRLEANEQFF
TRBV18,-,TRBJ2-7,-,TGTGCCAGCTCACCGGGCCAGGTTGTCCACGAGCAGTACTTC,CASSPGQVVHEQYF
TRBV19,few,TRBJ2-1,-,TGTGCCAGTAGTATAGATCAGGGCAAAAGCGATGAGCAGTTCTTC,CASSIDQGKSDEQFF
TRBV30,-,TRBJ1-1,TRBD1,TGTGCCTGGAGTGTAGGGACAGGGAACACTGAAGCTTTCTTT,CAWSVGTGNTEAFF
TRBV11-3,-,TRBJ2-3,-,TGTGCCAGCAGCTTAGTGTGGAGTGGAGATACGCAGTATTTT,CASSLVWSGDTQYF
TRBV5-4,-,TRBJ1-1,-,TGTGCCAGCAGTCATATCACAGGATCGAACACTGAAGCTTTCTTT,CASSHITGSNTEAFF
TRBV30,-,TRBJ1-2,-,TGTGCCTGGAGTGTACGGGGGACGCACTTGGGAGGCTACACCTTC,CAWSVRGTHLGGYTF
TRBV5-1,-,TRBJ2-7,TRBD2,TGCGCCAGCAGCCCGGGGGACTACCCATTCGAGCAGTACTTC,CASSPGDYPFEQYF
TRBV2,-,TRBJ1-1,-,TGTGCCCTCGGGGCAGGGGTCACTGAAGCTTTCTTT,CALGAGVTEAFF
TRBV29-1,-,TRBJ2-5,TRBD1,TGCAGCGTTGCTGGGACAGCTAGAGAGACCCAGTACTTC,CSVAGTARETQYF
TRBV30,-,TRBJ2-5,-,TGTGCCTGGAGTGTTTCGGGCAGGGCAGCTACCCAGTACTTC,CAWSVSGRAATQYF
TRBV14,-,TRBJ1-1,TRBD1,TGTGCCAGCAGCCAAGGACAGGGAGTTGGTGAAGCTTTCTTT,CASSQGQGVGEAFF